In this sample, the clone carrying this T cell receptor (beta chain) turned up many times. Its antigen is undetermined. The data belong to a study of T cells in Graves' hyperthyroidism and ophthalmopathy. RNA transcripts were the template for amplifying TCR beta CDR3 regions. In the first-round RT-PCR of the TCR CDR3, the HTBI primer set was used. TCRdb reanalysed the multiplex PCR reads using MiXCR and keeps one entry per CDR3 protein. The profile shows over 450,000 distinct CDR3 sequences, approximately 15% of them singletons. CDR3 length equals 13 residues. Trimming removed 5 bases at V and 5 bases at J, with 12 bases between. Notes on the study in general: Blood also contained most expanded thyroid clonotypes above 0.001. Ophthalmopathy cases were set apart from stable hyperthyroidism by a 13 V-J model.

Source material: blood. The chain carries TRBV12-3 or TRBV12-4 and TRBJ2-5, with D uncertain. This receptor was identified in a woman under 30 with Graves' hyperthyroidism. In nucleotides, the CDR3 is TGTGCCAGCAGTGCCCGGGCCAGGGAGACCCAGTACTTC. Its protein is CASSARARETQYF.